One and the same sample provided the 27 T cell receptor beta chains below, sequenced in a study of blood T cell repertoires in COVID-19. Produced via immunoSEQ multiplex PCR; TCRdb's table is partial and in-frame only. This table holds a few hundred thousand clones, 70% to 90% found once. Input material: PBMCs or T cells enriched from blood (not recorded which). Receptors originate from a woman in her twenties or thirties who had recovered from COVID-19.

CDR3: CASSSLDRAETEAFF. CDR3 nucleotides: TGTGCCAGCAGCTCCCTAGACAGGGCGGAAACTGAAGCTTTCTTT. This chain joins TRBV7-2 and TRBJ1-1, with 7 nucleotides matching TRBD1. V lost 4 bases to trimming and J lost 5 bases; unmatched junction nucleotides: 10. The length of the CDR3 is 15 residues. Germline V gene sequence: CDR1 SGHTA, CDR2 FQGNSA.

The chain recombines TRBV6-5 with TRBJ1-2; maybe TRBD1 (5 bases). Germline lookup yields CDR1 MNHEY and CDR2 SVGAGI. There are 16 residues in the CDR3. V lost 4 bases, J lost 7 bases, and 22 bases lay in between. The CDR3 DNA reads TGTGCCAGCAGTTCACTCCGAGGGAGGGCCGGGGCTGGCTACACCTTC. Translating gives CASSSLRGRAGAGYTF.

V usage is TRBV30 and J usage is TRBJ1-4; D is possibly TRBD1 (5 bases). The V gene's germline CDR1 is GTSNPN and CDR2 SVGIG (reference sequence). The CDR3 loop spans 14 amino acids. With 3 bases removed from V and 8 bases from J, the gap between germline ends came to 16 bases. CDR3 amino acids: CAWRLAGGAEKLFF. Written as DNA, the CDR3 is TGTGCCTGGAGGTTGGCCGGGGGAGCCGAAAAACTGTTTTTT.

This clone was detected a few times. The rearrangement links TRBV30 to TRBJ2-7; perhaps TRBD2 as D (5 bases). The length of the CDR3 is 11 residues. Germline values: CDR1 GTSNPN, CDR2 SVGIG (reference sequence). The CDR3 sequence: CAYGRGYEQYF. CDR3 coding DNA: TGTGCATATGGACGGGGCTACGAGCAGTACTTC.

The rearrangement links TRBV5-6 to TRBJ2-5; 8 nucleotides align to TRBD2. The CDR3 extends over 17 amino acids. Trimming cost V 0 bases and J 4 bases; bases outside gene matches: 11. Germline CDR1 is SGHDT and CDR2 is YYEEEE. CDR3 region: CASSLGRGGPQRETQYF. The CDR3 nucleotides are TGTGCCAGCAGCTTGGGTCGGGGGGGCCCCCAGCGAGAGACCCAGTACTTC.

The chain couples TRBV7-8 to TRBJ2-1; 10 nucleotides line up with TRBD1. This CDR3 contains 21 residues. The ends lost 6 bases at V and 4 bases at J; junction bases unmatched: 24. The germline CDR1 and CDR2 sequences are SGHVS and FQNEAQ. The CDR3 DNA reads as TGTGCCAGCAGTTCCCCGCGCCGGGACAGGGGAACTAGCAGGATGTACAATGAGCAGTTCTTC. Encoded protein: CASSSPRRDRGTSRMYNEQFF.

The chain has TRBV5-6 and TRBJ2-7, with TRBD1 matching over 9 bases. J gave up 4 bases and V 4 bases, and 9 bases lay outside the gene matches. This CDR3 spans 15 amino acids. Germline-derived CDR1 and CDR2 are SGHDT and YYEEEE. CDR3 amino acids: CASSPTGTGRYEQYF. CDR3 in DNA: TGTGCCAGCAGCCCAACCGGGACAGGGCGGTACGAGCAGTACTTC.

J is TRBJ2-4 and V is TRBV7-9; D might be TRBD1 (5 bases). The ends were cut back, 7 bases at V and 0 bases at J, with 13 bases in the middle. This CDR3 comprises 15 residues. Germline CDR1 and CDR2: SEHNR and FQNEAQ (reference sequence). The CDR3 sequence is CASTTAGIAKNIQYF. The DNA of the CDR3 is TGTGCCAGCACCACCGCAGGGATAGCCAAAAACATTCAGTACTTC. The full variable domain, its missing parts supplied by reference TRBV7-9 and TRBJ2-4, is DTGVSQNPRHKITKRGQNVTFRCDPISEHNRLYWYRQTLGQGPEFLTYFQNEAQLEKSRLLSDRFSAERPKGSFSTLEIQRTEQGDSAMYLCASTTAGIAKNIQYFGAGTRLSVL.

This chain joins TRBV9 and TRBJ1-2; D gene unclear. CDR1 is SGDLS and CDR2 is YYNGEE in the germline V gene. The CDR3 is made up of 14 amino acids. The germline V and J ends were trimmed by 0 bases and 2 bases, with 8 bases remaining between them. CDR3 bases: TGTGCCAGCAGCGTAGAGGCAGGAAACTATGGCTACACCTTC. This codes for CASSVEAGNYGYTF.

DNA for the CDR3: TGTGCCAGCAGGAGCGACAGTAGCAATCAGCCCCAGCATTTT. It yields the protein CASRSDSSNQPQHF. The chain joins TRBV6-5 to TRBJ1-5, with D possibly TRBD1 on 5 matching bases. CDR1 is MNHEY and CDR2 is SVGAGI in the germline V gene. This CDR3 contains 14 residues. V lost 6 bases, J lost 0 bases, and 9 bases lay in between.

The chain's CDR3 is CASSPRLLAGDNEQFF. Here the CDR3 DNA reads TGTGCCAGCTCACCACGACTACTAGCGGGGGACAATGAGCAGTTCTTC. The rearrangement joins TRBV18 to TRBJ2-1; 11 bases are a match to TRBD2. This CDR3 comprises 16 residues. The J segment lost 5 bases and the V segment lost 1 base, leaving 4 bases of the junction unmatched. The germline gives CDR1 KGHSH, CDR2 LQKENI.

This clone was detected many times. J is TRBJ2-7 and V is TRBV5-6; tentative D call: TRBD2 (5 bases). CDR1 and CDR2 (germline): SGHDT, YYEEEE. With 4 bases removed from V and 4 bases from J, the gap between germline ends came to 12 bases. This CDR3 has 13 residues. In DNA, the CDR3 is TGTGCCAGCAGCCCGGGTCGGGGATACGAGCAGTACTTC. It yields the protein CASSPGRGYEQYF.

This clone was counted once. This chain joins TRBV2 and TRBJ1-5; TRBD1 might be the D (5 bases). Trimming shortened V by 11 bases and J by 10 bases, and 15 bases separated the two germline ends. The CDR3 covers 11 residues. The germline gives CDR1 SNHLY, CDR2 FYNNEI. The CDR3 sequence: CAWGYDVPQHF. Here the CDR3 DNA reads TGTGCCTGGGGCTACGACGTTCCCCAGCATTTT.

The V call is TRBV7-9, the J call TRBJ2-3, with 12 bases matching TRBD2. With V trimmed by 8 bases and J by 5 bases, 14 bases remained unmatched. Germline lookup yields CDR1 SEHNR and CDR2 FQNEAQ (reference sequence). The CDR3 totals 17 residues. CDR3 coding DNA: TGTGCCAGCCGACTTTTTCTAGCGGGAGGGCCGCGAGATACGCAGTATTTT. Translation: CASRLFLAGGPRDTQYF.

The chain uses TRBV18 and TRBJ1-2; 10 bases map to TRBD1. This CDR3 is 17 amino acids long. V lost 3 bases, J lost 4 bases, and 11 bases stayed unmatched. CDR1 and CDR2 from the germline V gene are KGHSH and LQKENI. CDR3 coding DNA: TGTGCCAGCTCACCTATTTCTGGGACAGGGGTCCCCTATGGCTACACCTTC. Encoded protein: CASSPISGTGVPYGYTF.

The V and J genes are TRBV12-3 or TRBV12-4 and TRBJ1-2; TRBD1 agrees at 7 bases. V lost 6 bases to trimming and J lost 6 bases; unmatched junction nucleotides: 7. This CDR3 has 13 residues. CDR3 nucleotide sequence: TGTGCCAGCAGCAGACAGGGCATGAATGGCTACACCTTC. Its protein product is CASSRQGMNGYTF.

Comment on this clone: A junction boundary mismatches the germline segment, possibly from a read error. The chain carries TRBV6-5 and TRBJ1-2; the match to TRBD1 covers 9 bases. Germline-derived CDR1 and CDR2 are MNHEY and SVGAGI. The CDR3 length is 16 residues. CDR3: CASSYSGTGHLTRYTF. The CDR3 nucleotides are TGTGCCAGCAGTTACTCGGGGACAGGGCACCTAACTCGCTATACCTTC.

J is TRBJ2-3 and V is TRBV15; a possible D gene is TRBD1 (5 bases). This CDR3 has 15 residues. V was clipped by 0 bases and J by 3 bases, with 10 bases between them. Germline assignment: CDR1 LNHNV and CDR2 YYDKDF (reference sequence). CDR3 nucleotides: TGTGCCACCAGCAGAGATACAGGTACTACAGATACGCAGTATTTT. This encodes CATSRDTGTTDTQYF.

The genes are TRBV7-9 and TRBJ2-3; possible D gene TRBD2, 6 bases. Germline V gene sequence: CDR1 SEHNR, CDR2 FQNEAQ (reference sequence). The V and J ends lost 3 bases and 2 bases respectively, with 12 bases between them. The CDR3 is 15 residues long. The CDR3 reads CASSLGTGFTDTQYF. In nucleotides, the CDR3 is TGTGCCAGCAGCTTGGGGACTGGGTTCACAGATACGCAGTATTTT. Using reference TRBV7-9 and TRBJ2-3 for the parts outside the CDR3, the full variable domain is DTGVSQNPRHKITKRGQNVTFRCDPISEHNRLYWYRQTLGQGPEFLTYFQNEAQLEKSRLLSDRFSAERPKGSFSTLEIQRTEQGDSAMYLCASSLGTGFTDTQYFGPGTRLTVL.

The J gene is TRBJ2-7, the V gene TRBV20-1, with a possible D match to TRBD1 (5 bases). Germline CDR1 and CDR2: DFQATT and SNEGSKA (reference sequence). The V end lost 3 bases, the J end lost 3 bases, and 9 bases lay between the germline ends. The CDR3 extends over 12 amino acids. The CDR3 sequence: CSASQGGYEQYF. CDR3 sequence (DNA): TGCAGTGCTAGTCAGGGCGGCTACGAGCAGTACTTC.

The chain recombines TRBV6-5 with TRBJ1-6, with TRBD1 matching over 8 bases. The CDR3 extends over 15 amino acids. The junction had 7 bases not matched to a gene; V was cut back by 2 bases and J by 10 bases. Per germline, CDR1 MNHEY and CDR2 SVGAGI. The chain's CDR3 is CASSYQDRVWSPLHF. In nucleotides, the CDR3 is TGTGCCAGCAGTTACCAGGACAGGGTATGGTCACCCCTCCACTTT.

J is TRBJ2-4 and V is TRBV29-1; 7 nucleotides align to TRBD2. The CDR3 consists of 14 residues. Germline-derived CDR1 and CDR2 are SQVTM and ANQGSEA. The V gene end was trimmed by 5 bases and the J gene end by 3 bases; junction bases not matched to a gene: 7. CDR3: CSVWEGGVKNIQYF. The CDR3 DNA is TGCAGCGTTTGGGAGGGAGGGGTCAAAAACATTCAGTACTTC.

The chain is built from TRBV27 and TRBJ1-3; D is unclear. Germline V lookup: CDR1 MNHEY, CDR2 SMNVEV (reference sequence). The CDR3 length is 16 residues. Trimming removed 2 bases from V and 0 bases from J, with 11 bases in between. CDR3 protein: CASSLGQPGSGNTIYF. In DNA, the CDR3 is TGTGCCAGCAGTTTAGGGCAGCCCGGCTCTGGAAACACCATATATTTT.

The CDR3 DNA sequence: TGTGCCAGTAGGCCGGGACAGTGGACCTATGGCTACACCTTC. This gives the protein CASRPGQWTYGYTF. V gene TRBV19 combines with J gene TRBJ1-2; 7 bases fit TRBD1. V shed 6 bases and J 4 bases; nucleotides not matched to a gene: 8. The CDR3 has 14 residues. Germline loops: CDR1 LNHDA, CDR2 SQIVND (reference sequence).

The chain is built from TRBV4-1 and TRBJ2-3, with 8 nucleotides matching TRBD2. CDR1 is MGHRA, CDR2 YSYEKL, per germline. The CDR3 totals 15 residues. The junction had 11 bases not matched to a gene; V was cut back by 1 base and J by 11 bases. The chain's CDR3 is CASSQGERGGREQYF. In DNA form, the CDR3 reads TGCGCCAGCAGCCAAGGAGAACGGGGGGGCCGAGAGCAGTATTTT.

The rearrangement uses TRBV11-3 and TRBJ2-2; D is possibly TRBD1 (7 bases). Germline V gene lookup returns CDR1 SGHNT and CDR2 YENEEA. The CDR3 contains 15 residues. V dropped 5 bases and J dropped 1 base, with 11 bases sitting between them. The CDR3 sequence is CASSRGTVNTGELFF. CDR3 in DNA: TGTGCCAGCAGCCGGGGGACAGTGAACACCGGGGAGCTGTTTTTT.

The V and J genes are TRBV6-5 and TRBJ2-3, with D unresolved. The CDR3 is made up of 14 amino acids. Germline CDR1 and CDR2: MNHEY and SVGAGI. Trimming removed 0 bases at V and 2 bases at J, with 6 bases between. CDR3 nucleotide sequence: TGTGCCAGCAGTTACTCCAGAACCACAGATACGCAGTATTTT. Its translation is CASSYSRTTDTQYF.